This T cell receptor (beta chain) was retrieved from a study of OX40 agonist ivuxolimab in advanced cancers. Overall study: Those enrolled were around 87% male, with a mean age of 60 years and ages from 23 to 79. Findings and caveats of the study: Blood T cells, both CD4+ and CD8+, expanded clonally by week 6 at 0.1 to 3.0 mg/kg. There were, on average, more expanded clones in CD8+ T cells than in CD4+.

This CDR3 is 15 amino acids long. Germline CDR1 reads SGHVS; CDR2 reads FQNEAQ. The V segment lost 5 bases and the J segment 7 bases; nucleotides outside the gene matches: 11. As for this clone: No antigen is known for it.

Sequenced by immunoSEQ multiplex PCR; TCRdb stores in-frame clones only, minus some. The sample contains about 22,000 clones, approximately 84% of which appear only once. Baseline was the first blood sampling point, followed by cycle 4 day 1 and cycle 7 day 1. The chain employs TRBV7-8 and TRBJ2-7; 10 bases are a match to TRBD2. The sample here was CD4+ or CD8+ T cells sorted from blood, taken in a trial of the OX40 agonist ivuxolimab. The source of this sequence is an adult with an advanced solid tumor such as melanoma, head and neck, liver or kidney cancer. In nucleotides, the CDR3 is TGTGCCAGCAGCAAACTTACCATAGCGGGAGGAGAGCAGTACTTC. Protein: CASSKLTIAGGEQYF.